The T cell receptor (beta chain) under discussion was sequenced for a study of T cells in tumors after PD-1 blockade. Study-level information: Patients received pembrolizumab 200 mg every 3 weeks or cemiplimab 350 mg every 2 weeks. Some patients also took daily vismodegib 150 mg during anti-PD-1 treatment.

This clone was seen a few times. The antigen remains undetermined. CDR3 length equals 14 residues. Per the germline V gene, CDR1 is KGHSH and CDR2 is LQKENI. V was clipped by 1 base and J by 14 bases, with 15 bases between them. Whole-study results and caveats: Blood contained roughly 43% of the tumor's TCR clonotypes.

The data were produced by immunoSEQ multiplex PCR, yet TCRdb's version contains in-frame clones alone and is incomplete. The sample has roughly 35,000 clones; about three quarters are singletons. Tumor or blood genomic DNA was sequenced, with inputs of roughly 550 ng to 6,500 ng. V gene TRBV18 combines with J gene TRBJ1-6; a possible D gene is TRBD1 (5 bases). This clonotype was obtained from a human donor with basal cell carcinoma. The material was PBMCs, obtained after anti-PD-1 treatment. The CDR3 DNA is TGTGCCAGCTCACCACAAACAGGTTTTGGGACCCTCCACTTT. It is translated as CASSPQTGFGTLHF.